This T cell receptor (beta chain) was captured by sequencing in a study of shared clonotypes between healthy human individuals. Regarding the study as a whole: The represented genetic and exposure-history diversity was limited by the small number of donors.

Some clones are missing from TCRdb's copy, which holds only in-frame ones; the method was immunoSEQ multiplex PCR. The sample yields some 320,000 clones, 80% to 90% seen once. This clone was seen ten or more times. What it recognizes is unknown. From germline, CDR1 is MGHRA and CDR2 YSYEKL. CDR3 size: 16 residues. Trimming cost V 0 bases and J 9 bases; bases outside gene matches: 7. The TCR originated in a young man in good health. This chain connects TRBV4-1 to TRBJ2-5; 13 bases are a match to TRBD2. The sample comprised memory CD8+ T cells sorted from blood. Described subset: CD45RO+ cells pooled with CCR7-negative TemRA cells. This CDR3 reads CASSQEPGLAGSAQYF. CDR3 nucleotides: TGCGCCAGCAGCCAAGAACCGGGACTAGCGGGATCCGCCCAGTACTTC.